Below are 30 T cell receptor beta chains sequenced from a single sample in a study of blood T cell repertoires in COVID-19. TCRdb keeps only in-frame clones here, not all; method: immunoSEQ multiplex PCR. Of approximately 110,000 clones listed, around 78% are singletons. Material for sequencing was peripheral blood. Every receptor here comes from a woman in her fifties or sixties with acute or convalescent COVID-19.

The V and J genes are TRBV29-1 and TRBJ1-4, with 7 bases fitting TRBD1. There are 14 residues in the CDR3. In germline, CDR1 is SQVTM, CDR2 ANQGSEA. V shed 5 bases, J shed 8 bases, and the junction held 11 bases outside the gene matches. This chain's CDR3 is CSVYYDRAGEKLFF. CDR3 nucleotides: TGCAGCGTTTACTACGACAGGGCGGGGGAAAAACTGTTTTTT.

The CDR3 spells CASRGSGAPYEQYF. The DNA of the CDR3 is TGTGCCAGCAGGGGTAGCGGGGCCCCCTACGAGCAGTACTTC. The chain employs TRBV2 and TRBJ2-7, with TRBD2 identical over 8 bases. CDR3 length: 14 residues. Germline lookup yields CDR1 SNHLY and CDR2 FYNNEI. Trimming removed 6 bases from V and 2 bases from J; junction bases left unmatched: 6. The full variable domain, rest sourced from reference TRBV2 and TRBJ2-7, is EPEVTQTPSHQVTQMGQEVILRCVPISNHLYFYWYRQILGQKVEFLVSFYNNEISEKSEIFDDQFSVERPDGSNFTLKIRSTKLEDSAMYFCASRGSGAPYEQYFGPGTRLTVT.

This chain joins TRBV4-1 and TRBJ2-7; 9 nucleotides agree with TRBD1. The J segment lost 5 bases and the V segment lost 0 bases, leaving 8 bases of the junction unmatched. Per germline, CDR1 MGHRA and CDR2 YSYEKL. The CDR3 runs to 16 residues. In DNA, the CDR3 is TGCGCCAGCAGCCAAGATGGGACAGGGACGTTCAACGAGCAGTACTTC. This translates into CASSQDGTGTFNEQYF.

The CDR3 bases are TGTGCCAGCAGCACACAGGGCAGCTACTCTGGAAACACCATATATTTT. The encoded protein is CASSTQGSYSGNTIYF. The genes are TRBV14 and TRBJ1-3; D might be TRBD1 (6 bases). The CDR3 runs 16 residues. The V and J ends lost 5 bases and 0 bases respectively, with 14 bases between them. Germline V gene sequence: CDR1 SGHDN, CDR2 FVKESK.

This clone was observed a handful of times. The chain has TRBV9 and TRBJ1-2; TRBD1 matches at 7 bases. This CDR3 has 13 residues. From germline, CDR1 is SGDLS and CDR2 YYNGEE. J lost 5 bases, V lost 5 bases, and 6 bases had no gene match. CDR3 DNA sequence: TGTGCCAGCAGTGACAGGGTCGGGTATGGCTACACCTTC. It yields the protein CASSDRVGYGYTF.

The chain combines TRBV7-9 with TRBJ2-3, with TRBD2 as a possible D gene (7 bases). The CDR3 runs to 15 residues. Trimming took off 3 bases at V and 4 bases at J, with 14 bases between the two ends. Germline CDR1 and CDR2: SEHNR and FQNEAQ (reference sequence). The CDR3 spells CASSLGGGAADTQYF. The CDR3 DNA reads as TGTGCCAGCAGCTTGGGAGGGGGGGCCGCAGATACGCAGTATTTT.

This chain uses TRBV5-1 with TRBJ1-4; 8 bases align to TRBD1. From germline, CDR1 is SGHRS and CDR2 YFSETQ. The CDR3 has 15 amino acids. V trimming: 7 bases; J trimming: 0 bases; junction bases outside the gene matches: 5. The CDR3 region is CASSTGDSTNEKLFF. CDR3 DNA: TGCGCCAGCTCGACAGGGGACTCAACTAATGAAAAACTGTTTTTT. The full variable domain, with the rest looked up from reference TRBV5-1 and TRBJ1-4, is KAGVTQTPRYLIKTRGQQVTLSCSPISGHRSVSWYQQTPGQGLQFLFEYFSETQRNKGNFPGRFSGRQFSNSRSEMNVSTLELGDSALYLCASSTGDSTNEKLFFGSGTQLSVL.

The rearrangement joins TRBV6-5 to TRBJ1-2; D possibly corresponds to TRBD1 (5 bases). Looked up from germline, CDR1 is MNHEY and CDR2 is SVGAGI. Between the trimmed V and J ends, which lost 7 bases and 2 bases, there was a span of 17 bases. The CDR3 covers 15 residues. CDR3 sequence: CASKPAGRRNYGYTF. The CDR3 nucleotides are TGTGCCAGCAAACCCGCGGGACGGAGAAACTATGGCTACACCTTC.

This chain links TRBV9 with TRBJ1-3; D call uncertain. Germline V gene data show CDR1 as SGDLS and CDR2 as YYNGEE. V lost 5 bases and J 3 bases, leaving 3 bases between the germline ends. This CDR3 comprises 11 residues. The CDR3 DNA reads TGTGCCAGCAGTTATGGAAACACCATATATTTT. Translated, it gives CASSYGNTIYF.

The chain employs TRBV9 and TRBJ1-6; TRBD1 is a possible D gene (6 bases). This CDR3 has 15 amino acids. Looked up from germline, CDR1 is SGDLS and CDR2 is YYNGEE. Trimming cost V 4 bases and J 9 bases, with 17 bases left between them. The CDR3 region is CASSPEARGSSPLHF. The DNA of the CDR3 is TGTGCCAGCAGCCCTGAGGCCAGGGGTAGTTCACCCCTCCACTTT.

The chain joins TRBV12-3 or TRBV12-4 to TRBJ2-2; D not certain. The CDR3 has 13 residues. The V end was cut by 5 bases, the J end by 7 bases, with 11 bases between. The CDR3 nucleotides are TGTGCCAGCAGTGTCCTAGAGAGCGGGGAGCTGTTTTTT. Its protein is CASSVLESGELFF.

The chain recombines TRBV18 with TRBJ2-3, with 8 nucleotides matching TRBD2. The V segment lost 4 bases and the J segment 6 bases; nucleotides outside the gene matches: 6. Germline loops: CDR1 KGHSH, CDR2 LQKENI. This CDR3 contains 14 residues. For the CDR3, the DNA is TGTGCCAGCTCACGAACGGGAGGGCCGGATACGCAGTATTTT. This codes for CASSRTGGPDTQYF.

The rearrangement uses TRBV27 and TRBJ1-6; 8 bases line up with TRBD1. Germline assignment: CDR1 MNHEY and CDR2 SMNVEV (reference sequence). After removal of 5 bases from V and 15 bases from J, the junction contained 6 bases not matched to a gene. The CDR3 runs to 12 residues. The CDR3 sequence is CASSLRGHSLHF. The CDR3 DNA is TGTGCCAGCAGTCTCAGGGGGCATAGCCTCCACTTT.

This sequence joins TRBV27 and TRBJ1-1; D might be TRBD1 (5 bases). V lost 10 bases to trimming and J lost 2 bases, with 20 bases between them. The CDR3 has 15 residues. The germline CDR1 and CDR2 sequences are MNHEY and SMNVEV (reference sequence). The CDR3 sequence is CATNPKTAINTEAFF. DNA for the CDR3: TGTGCCACCAACCCCAAGACAGCAATTAACACTGAAGCTTTCTTT.

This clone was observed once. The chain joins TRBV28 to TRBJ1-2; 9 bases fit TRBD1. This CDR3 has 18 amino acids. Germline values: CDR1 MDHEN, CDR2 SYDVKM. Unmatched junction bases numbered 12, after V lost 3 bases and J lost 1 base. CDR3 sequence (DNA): TGTGCCAGCAGTTTCACCGGGACAGGGAGGAGGGATAACTATGGCTACACCTTC. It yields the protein CASSFTGTGRRDNYGYTF.

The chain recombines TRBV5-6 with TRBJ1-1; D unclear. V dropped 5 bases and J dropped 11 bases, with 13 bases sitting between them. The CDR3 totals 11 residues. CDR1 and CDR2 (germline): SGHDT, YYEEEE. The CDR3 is CASSLDLEAFF. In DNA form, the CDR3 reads TGTGCCAGCAGTCTTGACCTGGAGGCTTTCTTT.

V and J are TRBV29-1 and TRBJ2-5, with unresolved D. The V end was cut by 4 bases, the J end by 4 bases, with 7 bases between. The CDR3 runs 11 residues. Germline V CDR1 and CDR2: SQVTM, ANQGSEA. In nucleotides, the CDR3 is TGCAGCGTTGGGCCCGCAGAGACCCAGTACTTC. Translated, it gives CSVGPAETQYF.

CDR3 sequence reads: CASSPSGGGYGYTF. In nucleotides, the CDR3 is TGTGCCAGCAGCCCTTCGGGCGGGGGGTATGGCTACACCTTC. The V gene is TRBV5-6, the J gene TRBJ1-2, with D perhaps TRBD1 (5 bases). V was trimmed by 4 bases and J by 5 bases, leaving 15 bases between them. The CDR3 spans 14 residues. In germline, CDR1 is SGHDT, CDR2 YYEEEE.

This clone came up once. The CDR3 DNA follows: TGTGCCAGCTCCCGGGAGGCAAGGGGCGTTCGCAATCAGCCCCAGCATTTT. This sequence encodes CASSREARGVRNQPQHF. The chain has TRBV27 and TRBJ1-5; D possibly corresponds to TRBD1 (5 bases). V lost 8 bases to trimming and J lost 2 bases, with 22 bases between them. CDR3 length equals 17 residues. The V gene's germline CDR1 is MNHEY and CDR2 SMNVEV (reference sequence).

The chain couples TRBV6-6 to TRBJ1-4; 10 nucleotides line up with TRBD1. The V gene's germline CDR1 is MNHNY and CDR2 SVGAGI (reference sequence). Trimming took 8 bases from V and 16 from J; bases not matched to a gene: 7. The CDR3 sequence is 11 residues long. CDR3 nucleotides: TGTGCCAGCGCATACCGGGACAGGGGGTTTTTT. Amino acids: CASAYRDRGFF.

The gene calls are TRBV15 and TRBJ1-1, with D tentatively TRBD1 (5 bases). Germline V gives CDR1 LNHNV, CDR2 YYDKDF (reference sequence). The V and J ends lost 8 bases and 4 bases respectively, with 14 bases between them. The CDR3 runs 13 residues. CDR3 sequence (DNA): TGTGCCACCTCACGGGGGGGGTCCACTGAAGCTTTCTTT. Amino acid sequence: CATSRGGSTEAFF.

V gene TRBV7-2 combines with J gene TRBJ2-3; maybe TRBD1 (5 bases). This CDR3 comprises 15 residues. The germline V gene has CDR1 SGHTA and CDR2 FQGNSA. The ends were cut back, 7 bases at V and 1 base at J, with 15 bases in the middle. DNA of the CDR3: TGTGCCAGCACCCCCCCAGGGTCGCGCACAGATACGCAGTATTTT. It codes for CASTPPGSRTDTQYF.

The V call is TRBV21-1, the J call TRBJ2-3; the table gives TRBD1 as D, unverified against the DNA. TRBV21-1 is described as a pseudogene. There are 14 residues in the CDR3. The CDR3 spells CASSKDRQTDTQYF. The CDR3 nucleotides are TGTGCCAGCAGCAAAGACCGACAGACAGATACGCAGTATTTT.

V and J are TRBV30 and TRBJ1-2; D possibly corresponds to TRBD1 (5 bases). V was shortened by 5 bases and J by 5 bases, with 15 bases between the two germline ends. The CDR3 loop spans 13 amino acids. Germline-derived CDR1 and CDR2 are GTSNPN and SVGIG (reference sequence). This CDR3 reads CAWEGPAAYGYTF. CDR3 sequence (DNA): TGTGCCTGGGAGGGGCCCGCTGCTTATGGCTACACCTTC.

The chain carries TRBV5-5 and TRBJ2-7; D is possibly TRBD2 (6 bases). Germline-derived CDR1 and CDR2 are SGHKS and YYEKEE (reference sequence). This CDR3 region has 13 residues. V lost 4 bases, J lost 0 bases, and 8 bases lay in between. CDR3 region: CASSVGSSYEQYF. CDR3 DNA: TGTGCCAGCAGCGTCGGGAGCTCCTACGAGCAGTACTTC.

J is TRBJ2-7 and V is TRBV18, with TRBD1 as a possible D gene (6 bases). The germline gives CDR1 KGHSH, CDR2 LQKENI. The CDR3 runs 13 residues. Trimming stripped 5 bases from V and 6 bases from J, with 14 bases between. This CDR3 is CASSDGTSGEQYF. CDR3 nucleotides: TGTGCCAGCTCAGATGGGACAAGTGGCGAGCAGTACTTC.

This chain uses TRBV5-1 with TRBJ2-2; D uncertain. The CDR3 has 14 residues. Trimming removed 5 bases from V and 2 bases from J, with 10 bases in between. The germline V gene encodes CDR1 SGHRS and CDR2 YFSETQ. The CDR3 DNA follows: TGCGCCAGCAGAACCGAGCCTAACACCGGGGAGCTGTTTTTT. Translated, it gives CASRTEPNTGELFF.

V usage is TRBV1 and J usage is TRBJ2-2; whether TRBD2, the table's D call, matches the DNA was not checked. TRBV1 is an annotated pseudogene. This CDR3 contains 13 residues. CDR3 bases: TGCACCAGCAGCCAAGATCGTACCGGGGAGCTGTTTTTT. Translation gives CTSSQDRTGELFF.

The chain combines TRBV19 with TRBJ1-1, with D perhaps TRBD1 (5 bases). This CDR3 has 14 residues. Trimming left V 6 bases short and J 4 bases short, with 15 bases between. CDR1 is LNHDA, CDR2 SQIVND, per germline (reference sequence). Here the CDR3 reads CASSPVWGGTEAFF. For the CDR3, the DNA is TGTGCCAGTAGCCCGGTTTGGGGCGGCACTGAAGCTTTCTTT.

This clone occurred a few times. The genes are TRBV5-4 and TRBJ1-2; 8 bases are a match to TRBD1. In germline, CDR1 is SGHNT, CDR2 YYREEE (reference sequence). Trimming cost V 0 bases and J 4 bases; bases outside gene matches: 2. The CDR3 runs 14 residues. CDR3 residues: CASSLVGQAYGYTF. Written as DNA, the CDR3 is TGTGCCAGCAGCTTGGTGGGACAGGCCTATGGCTACACCTTC. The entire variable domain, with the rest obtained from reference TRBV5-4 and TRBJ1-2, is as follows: ETGVTQSPTHLIKTRGQQVTLRCSSQSGHNTVSWYQQALGQGPQFIFQYYREEENGRGNFPPRFSGLQFPNYSSELNVNALELDDSALYLCASSLVGQAYGYTFGSGTRLTVV.